Below, 8 T cell receptor beta chains from the same sample are listed, as sequenced in a study of blood T cell repertoires in COVID-19. Assay: immunoSEQ multiplex PCR; the TCRdb copy retains only in-frame clones and omits some. Of 200,000 to 300,000 clones listed, around 89% are singletons. The sequenced sample consisted of PBMCs or T cells enriched from blood (not recorded which). The receptors stem from a woman aged 40 to 50 with acute COVID-19.

V usage is TRBV10-3 and J usage is TRBJ1-1; D remains ambiguous. The CDR3 is 11 amino acids. Deletions cut 3 bases from V and 10 bases from J, with 9 bases between. Germline assignment: CDR1 ENHRY and CDR2 SYGVKD. The CDR3 coding sequence is TGTGCCATCAGTGACCTCGAGGGAGCTTTCTTT. Amino acids: CAISDLEGAFF.

The chain employs TRBV6-5 and TRBJ2-7; D is unclear. The V and J ends lost 2 bases and 0 bases respectively, with 11 bases between them. Germline CDR1 and CDR2: MNHEY and SVGAGI. The CDR3 is 15 amino acids. CDR3 amino acids: CASSYGPALSYEQYF. The DNA for the CDR3 is TGTGCCAGCAGTTACGGGCCAGCCCTCTCCTACGAGCAGTACTTC.

J is TRBJ1-5 and V is TRBV18; 7 bases line up with TRBD1. The germline gives CDR1 KGHSH, CDR2 LQKENI. This CDR3 has 16 amino acids. V was pared by 5 bases and J by 2 bases, with 9 bases of the junction left unmatched. CDR3 sequence (DNA): TGTGCCAGCTCAGCCCTGGGTACAGGGGGCAATCAGCCCCAGCATTTT. This sequence encodes CASSALGTGGNQPQHF. Filled out from reference TRBV18 and TRBJ1-5, the complete variable domain reads NAGVMQNPRHLVRRRGQEARLRCSPMKGHSHVYWYRQLPEEGLKFMVYLQKENIIDESGMPKERFSAEFPKEGPSILRIQQVVRGDSAAYFCASSALGTGGNQPQHFGDGTRLSIL.

In DNA form, the CDR3 reads TGTGCCAGCGGGACAGGTTCCCTCTACAATGAGCAGTTCTTC. It specifies CASGTGSLYNEQFF. The rearrangement uses TRBV6-5 and TRBJ2-1, with 8 bases fitting TRBD1. This CDR3 region has 14 residues. Germline V gene data show CDR1 as MNHEY and CDR2 as SVGAGI. V lost 8 bases, J lost 3 bases, and 6 bases stayed unmatched.

V gene TRBV10-1 combines with J gene TRBJ2-3; 7 positions match TRBD1. The CDR3 sequence is 14 residues long. Germline CDR1 reads WNHNN; CDR2 reads SYGVQD (reference sequence). V shed 4 bases, J shed 3 bases, and the junction held 4 bases outside the gene matches. CDR3: CASSAGTETDTQYF. In DNA, the CDR3 is TGCGCCAGCAGTGCGGGGACAGAAACAGATACGCAGTATTTT.

CDR3 protein: CASSFRPGLNTEAFF. CDR3 sequence (DNA): TGCGCCAGCAGCTTCCGGCCAGGGCTGAACACTGAAGCTTTCTTT. V is TRBV5-1 and J is TRBJ1-1; TRBD1 might be the D (5 bases). V lost 2 bases, J lost 0 bases, and 11 bases lay in between. Germline CDR1 is SGHRS and CDR2 is YFSETQ. This CDR3 is built from 15 residues.

The rearrangement links TRBV28 to TRBJ1-1, with D tentatively TRBD1 (6 bases). Germline-derived CDR1 and CDR2 are MDHEN and SYDVKM. Between the trimmed V and J ends, which lost 7 bases and 1 base, there was a span of 19 bases. The CDR3 has 16 amino acids. CDR3 nucleotide sequence: TGTGCCAGCACCTCAGGGGCACATGGATCGAACACTGAAGCTTTCTTT. Its protein product is CASTSGAHGSNTEAFF. The variable domain in full, with the rest retrieved from reference TRBV28 and TRBJ1-1, is DVKVTQSSRYLVKRTGEKVFLECVQDMDHENMFWYRQDPGLGLRLIYFSYDVKMKEKGDIPEGYSVSREKKERFSLILESASTNQTSMYLCASTSGAHGSNTEAFFGQGTRLTVV.

This clone occurred once. This chain links TRBV7-8 with TRBJ1-5; the match to TRBD1 covers 8 bases. V was pared by 5 bases and J by 1 base, with 10 bases of the junction left unmatched. CDR3 size: 17 residues. Germline V gives CDR1 SGHVS, CDR2 FQNEAQ. CDR3 sequence (DNA): TGTGCCAGCAGCCAAGGACAGGGTGGTATGAGCAATCAGCCCCAGCATTTT. Its translation: CASSQGQGGMSNQPQHF.